The rows below give T cell receptor beta chains drawn from one sample of a study of cytomegalovirus exposure and HLA in healthy donors. The assay was immunoSEQ multiplex PCR, and TCRdb's table has in-frame clones only and misses some. The sample holds approximately 170,000 clones, 75% to 90% seen once. Sequenced sample: PBMCs. These receptors were obtained from a boy aged 2-9 years in good health and CMV-seronegative. CDR3s include the opening cysteine and the closing phenylalanine or tryptophan. The order of the fields is clone size, V gene, D gene, J gene, CDR3 protein, CDR3 DNA. A D gene is named only where the DNA matches it firmly. For some rows the clone size is stated as once, few or many, or as a class when expanded; others skip it.

clone size: -; V gene: TRBV5-1; D gene: -; J gene: TRBJ1-1; CDR3 protein: CASSLVAVIQNTEAFF; CDR3 DNA: TGCGCCAGCAGCTTGGTCGCAGTTATTCAGAACACTGAAGCTTTCTTT
clone size: few; V gene: TRBV27; D gene: TRBD1; J gene: TRBJ1-2; CDR3 protein: CASSRDRGSVYGYTF; CDR3 DNA: TGTGCCAGCAGTCGTGACAGGGGTTCGGTCTATGGCTACACCTTC
clone size: -; V gene: TRBV5-4; D gene: -; J gene: TRBJ2-4; CDR3 protein: CASSFAGPGDIQYF; CDR3 DNA: TGTGCCAGCAGCTTTGCCGGGCCGGGGGACATTCAGTACTTC
clone size: -; V gene: TRBV30; D gene: -; J gene: TRBJ2-2; CDR3 protein: CAWSAGTHVLSTGELFF; CDR3 DNA: TGTGCCTGGAGTGCAGGGACACATGTCCTTTCGACCGGGGAGCTGTTTTTT
clone size: -; V gene: TRBV5-1; D gene: TRBD1; J gene: TRBJ2-5; CDR3 protein: CASSFWTGGVETQYF; CDR3 DNA: TGCGCCAGCAGCTTCTGGACAGGGGGCGTTGAGACCCAGTACTTC
clone size: few; V gene: TRBV10-3; D gene: TRBD2; J gene: TRBJ2-3; CDR3 protein: CAISVGTSGRDTQYF; CDR3 DNA: TGTGCCATCAGTGTAGGGACTAGCGGGCGGGATACGCAGTATTTT
clone size: -; V gene: TRBV18; D gene: TRBD1; J gene: TRBJ2-2; CDR3 protein: CASSLDRGDGELFF; CDR3 DNA: TGTGCCAGCTCACTGGACAGGGGAGACGGGGAGCTGTTTTTT
clone size: once; V gene: TRBV11-1; D gene: -; J gene: TRBJ2-7; CDR3 protein: CASSSRGILYEQYF; CDR3 DNA: TGTGCCAGCAGCTCCAGGGGAATCCTCTACGAGCAGTACTTC
clone size: -; V gene: TRBV6-5; D gene: TRBD1; J gene: TRBJ1-2; CDR3 protein: CASRMTGHYGYTF; CDR3 DNA: TGTGCCAGCAGGATGACAGGGCACTATGGCTACACCTTC
clone size: -; V gene: TRBV5-1; D gene: -; J gene: TRBJ1-1; CDR3 protein: CASSLGGLNTEAFF; CDR3 DNA: TGCGCCAGCAGCTTGGGAGGGTTGAACACTGAAGCTTTCTTT
clone size: -; V gene: TRBV5-1; D gene: TRBD1; J gene: TRBJ2-6; CDR3 protein: CASGLVAGGAGSGANVLTF; CDR3 DNA: TGCGCCAGCGGCTTGGTGGCAGGGGGAGCCGGGTCTGGGGCCAACGTCCTGACTTTC
clone size: -; V gene: TRBV6-1; D gene: -; J gene: TRBJ1-6; CDR3 protein: CASSLQGVPLHF; CDR3 DNA: TGTGCCAGCAGCCTACAGGGCGTACCCCTCCACTTT
clone size: -; V gene: TRBV5-6; D gene: TRBD1; J gene: TRBJ1-4; CDR3 protein: CASSLKGAGEKLFF; CDR3 DNA: TGTGCCAGCAGCTTGAAGGGGGCAGGTGAAAAACTGTTTTTT
clone size: -; V gene: TRBV19; D gene: -; J gene: TRBJ1-5; CDR3 protein: CASSIVFGRVRNQPQHF; CDR3 DNA: TGTGCCAGTAGTATAGTGTTTGGCAGGGTGAGGAATCAGCCCCAGCATTTT
clone size: few; V gene: TRBV11-2; D gene: TRBD1; J gene: TRBJ2-7; CDR3 protein: CASSIRVDRGVLNEQYF; CDR3 DNA: TGTGCCAGCAGCATTCGCGTGGACAGGGGGGTATTGAATGAGCAGTACTTC
clone size: -; V gene: TRBV5-1; D gene: TRBD2; J gene: TRBJ2-1; CDR3 protein: CASSLGFRGGANEQFF; CDR3 DNA: TGCGCCAGCAGCTTGGGTTTTCGCGGGGGGGCAAATGAGCAGTTCTTC
clone size: -; V gene: TRBV29-1; D gene: TRBD1; J gene: TRBJ2-7; CDR3 protein: CSVSFGTGGEEQYF; CDR3 DNA: TGCAGCGTTAGCTTCGGGACAGGGGGTGAAGAGCAGTACTTC
clone size: -; V gene: TRBV14; D gene: TRBD1; J gene: TRBJ2-3; CDR3 protein: CASSQVHRGTQYF; CDR3 DNA: TGTGCCAGCAGCCAAGTACACAGGGGTACGCAGTATTTT
clone size: -; V gene: TRBV7-2; D gene: TRBD1; J gene: TRBJ2-7; CDR3 protein: CASSPDRVGEQYF; CDR3 DNA: TGTGCCAGCAGCCCGGACAGGGTGGGGGAGCAGTACTTC
clone size: few; V gene: TRBV7-9; D gene: -; J gene: TRBJ1-6; CDR3 protein: CASSFWDNNSPLHF; CDR3 DNA: TGTGCCAGCAGCTTTTGGGACAATAATTCACCCCTCCACTTT
clone size: -; V gene: TRBV30; D gene: -; J gene: TRBJ2-7; CDR3 protein: CAWSVHRLVSYEQYF; CDR3 DNA: TGTGCCTGGAGTGTACACAGGCTTGTCTCCTACGAGCAGTACTTC